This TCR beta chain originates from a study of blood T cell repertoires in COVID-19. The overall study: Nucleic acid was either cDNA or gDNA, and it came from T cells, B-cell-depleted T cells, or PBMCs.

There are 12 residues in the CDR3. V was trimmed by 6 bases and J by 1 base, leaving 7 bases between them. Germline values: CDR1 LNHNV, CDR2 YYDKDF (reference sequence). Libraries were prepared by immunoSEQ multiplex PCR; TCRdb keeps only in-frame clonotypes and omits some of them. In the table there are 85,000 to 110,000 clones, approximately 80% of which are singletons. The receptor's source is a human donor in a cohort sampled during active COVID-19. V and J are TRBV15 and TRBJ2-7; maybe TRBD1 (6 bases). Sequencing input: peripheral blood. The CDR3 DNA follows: TGTGCCACCAGAGGACAGTCCTACGAGCAGTACTTC. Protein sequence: CATRGQSYEQYF.